These 13 T cell receptor beta chains came from one sample sequenced in a study of blood T cell repertoires in COVID-19. TCRdb's copy holds only in-frame clones and misses some; the assay was immunoSEQ multiplex PCR. The data contain 180,000 or so clones, around 83% of them singletons. Input material: peripheral blood. The receptors were gathered from a woman older than 75 in a cohort sampled during active or convalescent COVID-19.

This rearrangement joins TRBV9 to TRBJ1-3, with TRBD1 matching 7 bases. Per the germline V gene, CDR1 is SGDLS and CDR2 is YYNGEE. The CDR3 runs to 15 residues. J lost 1 base, V lost 2 bases, and 3 bases had no gene match. In DNA, the CDR3 is TGTGCCAGCAGCGTGGGACAGAGTTCTGGAAACACCATATATTTT. Its translation is CASSVGQSSGNTIYF.

V usage is TRBV12-3 or TRBV12-4 and J usage is TRBJ2-7, with a weak D call TRBD2 (5 bases). Trimming took 3 bases from V and 5 from J, leaving 11 bases between them. The CDR3 consists of 13 residues. CDR3 DNA sequence: TGTGCCAGCAGTTTTATAAGAGGGCACGAGCAGTACGTC. It specifies CASSFIRGHEQYV.

The rearrangement joins TRBV5-1 to TRBJ1-1; possible D gene TRBD1, 6 bases. Germline V lookup: CDR1 SGHRS, CDR2 YFSETQ. V was shortened by 6 bases and J by 1 base, with 16 bases between the two germline ends. The CDR3 runs 15 residues. CDR3 sequence reads: CASNQMGHPNTEAFF. The CDR3 nucleotides are TGCGCCAGCAACCAAATGGGACACCCGAACACTGAAGCTTTCTTT.

This sequence joins TRBV6-1 and TRBJ2-6, with D maybe TRBD2 (6 bases). V gave up 0 bases and J gave up 4 bases, with 10 bases separating them. CDR3 length equals 16 residues. Germline V gives CDR1 MNHNS, CDR2 SASEGT. The CDR3: CASSEAGGAGANVLTF. As DNA, the CDR3 is TGTGCCAGCAGTGAAGCAGGAGGGGCCGGGGCCAACGTCCTGACTTTC.

The V call is TRBV5-1, the J call TRBJ2-1; 8 bases map to TRBD1. Losses at the gene ends were 5 bases for V and 1 base for J; bases not matched to a gene: 5. The length of the CDR3 is 15 residues. CDR1 and CDR2 from the germline V gene are SGHRS and YFSETQ. The CDR3 DNA reads TGCGCCAGCAGTATGACAGGGGAATCCTACAATGAGCAGTTCTTC. Translating it yields CASSMTGESYNEQFF.

The chain is built from TRBV15 and TRBJ1-2; the D gene is possibly TRBD1 (5 bases). This CDR3 has 14 amino acids. CDR1 and CDR2 from the germline V gene are LNHNV and YYDKDF (reference sequence). V was cut by 0 bases and J by 8 bases, with 13 bases left in between. The CDR3 loop reads CATSRDGRPGGYTF. CDR3 sequence (DNA): TGTGCCACCAGCAGAGATGGGAGGCCAGGGGGCTACACCTTC.

The rearrangement uses TRBV27 and TRBJ1-5; 8 bases match TRBD1. V was pared by 6 bases and J by 6 bases, with 10 bases of the junction left unmatched. This CDR3 spans 15 amino acids. CDR1 is MNHEY and CDR2 is SMNVEV in the germline V gene (reference sequence). CDR3 DNA: TGTGCCAGCAGACCCGGACAGGGCCGAAGTCAGCCCCAGCATTTT. Translating gives CASRPGQGRSQPQHF.

The V gene is TRBV19, the J gene TRBJ1-4, with 7 bases fitting TRBD1. The trim removed 3 bases at V and 5 bases at J, leaving 6 bases unmatched. Looked up from germline, CDR1 is LNHDA and CDR2 is SQIVND (reference sequence). The length of the CDR3 is 15 residues. The CDR3: CASSISGTANEKLFF. The DNA of the CDR3 is TGTGCCAGTAGTATCTCCGGGACAGCCAATGAAAAACTGTTTTTT.

The genes are TRBV28 and TRBJ2-5; the D is unclear. Per germline, CDR1 MDHEN and CDR2 SYDVKM. The V and J ends lost 3 bases and 4 bases respectively, with 6 bases between them. The CDR3 loop spans 12 amino acids. The CDR3 sequence is CASSLTGETQYF. The CDR3 bases are TGTGCCAGCAGTTTGACGGGAGAGACCCAGTACTTC.

This chain connects TRBV9 to TRBJ2-5, with 11 nucleotides matching TRBD2. The V gene end was trimmed by 0 bases and the J gene end by 2 bases; junction bases not matched to a gene: 3. Looked up from germline, CDR1 is SGDLS and CDR2 is YYNGEE. CDR3 length: 16 amino acids. CDR3 protein: CASSVGASGGQETQYF. CDR3 DNA: TGTGCCAGCAGCGTAGGGGCTAGCGGGGGGCAAGAGACCCAGTACTTC.

The V call is TRBV4-3, the J call TRBJ2-1; weak D call: TRBD2 (5 bases). Germline CDR1 and CDR2: LGHNA and YSLEER. The CDR3 runs to 13 residues. The ends were cut back, 4 bases at V and 8 bases at J, with 12 bases in the middle. CDR3 sequence reads: CASSLYPGDEQFF. CDR3 in DNA: TGCGCCAGCAGCCTTTATCCCGGGGATGAGCAGTTCTTC.

In its sample, this clone was seen once. The chain links TRBV5-1 to TRBJ2-1, with TRBD2 matching over 10 bases. The germline gives CDR1 SGHRS, CDR2 YFSETQ. The CDR3 has 14 residues. The J segment lost 7 bases and the V segment lost 7 bases, leaving 8 bases of the junction unmatched. DNA for the CDR3: TGCGCCAGCGGAGCTAGCGGGGGTGGAAATGAGCAGTTCTTC. Amino acids: CASGASGGGNEQFF.

About this clone itself: Germline is not matched at one junction end, which may reflect a read error. The gene calls are TRBV7-8 and TRBJ1-2; TRBD1 matches at 9 bases. CDR3 size: 11 residues. Germline CDR1 reads SGHVS; CDR2 reads FQNEAQ. Here the CDR3 reads CASSPRDRAIF. CDR3 DNA: TGTGCCAGCAGCCCCCGGGACAGGGCGATCTTC.